A single sample is the source of the 16 T cell receptor beta chains below, sequenced in a study of T cells in Graves' hyperthyroidism and ophthalmopathy. TCR beta CDR3 regions were amplified from RNA transcripts. A first-round RT-PCR of the TCR CDR3 used the HTBI primer set. TCRdb itself ran the multiplex PCR reads through MiXCR, one entry per CDR3 protein. This table holds about 400,000 distinct CDR3 sequences, 15% found once. The sequencing sample was made of blood. The receptor source for this set is a woman aged 30 to 39 with Graves' hyperthyroidism.

This clonotype showed up many times. The chain recombines TRBV5-1 with TRBJ2-5; 15 bases fit TRBD2. The ends lost 4 bases at V and 0 bases at J; junction bases unmatched: 4. The CDR3 consists of 17 residues. The germline CDR1 and CDR2 sequences are SGHRS and YFSETQ. This chain's CDR3 is CASSAGLAGGYQETQYF. For the CDR3, the DNA is TGCGCCAGCAGCGCCGGACTAGCGGGAGGGTACCAAGAGACCCAGTACTTC. Using reference TRBV5-1 and TRBJ2-5 for the parts outside the CDR3, the full variable domain is KAGVTQTPRYLIKTRGQQVTLSCSPISGHRSVSWYQQTPGQGLQFLFEYFSETQRNKGNFPGRFSGRQFSNSRSEMNVSTLELGDSALYLCASSAGLAGGYQETQYFGPGTRLLVL.

This clonotype has ten or more counts. The chain combines TRBV3-1 with TRBJ1-1; 8 bases line up with TRBD1. J was trimmed by 10 bases and V by 5 bases; bases with no gene match: 6. The CDR3 length is 12 residues. Per the germline V gene, CDR1 is LGHDT and CDR2 is YNNKEL (reference sequence). The CDR3 DNA reads TGTGCCAGCAGCTCAGGGGGCGTGGTAGCTTTCTTT. Residues: CASSSGGVVAFF.

This clonotype has a handful of counts. This chain links TRBV7-9 with TRBJ2-1, with D tentatively TRBD1 (6 bases). Germline CDR1 is SEHNR and CDR2 is FQNEAQ (reference sequence). V lost 5 bases and J 2 bases, leaving 13 bases between the germline ends. The CDR3 extends over 15 amino acids. The DNA for the CDR3 is TGTGCCAGCAGCGCAGGGGTTAGCACCTACAATGAGCAGTTCTTC. Its protein product is CASSAGVSTYNEQFF.

This clonotype came up many times. This chain joins TRBV7-6 and TRBJ2-5; D gene ambiguous. The germline V gene has CDR1 SGHVS and CDR2 FNYEAQ. CDR3 length equals 14 residues. Trimming removed 4 bases at V and 4 bases at J, with 13 bases between. CDR3 region: CASSSEPVRETQYF. The CDR3 coding sequence is TGTGCCAGCAGCTCGGAACCCGTCAGAGAGACCCAGTACTTC. Supplemented by reference TRBV7-6 and TRBJ2-5, the full variable domain reads GAGVSQSPRYKVTKRGQDVALRCDPISGHVSLYWYRQALGQGPEFLTYFNYEAQQDKSGLPNDRFSAERPEGSISTLTIQRTEQRDSAMYRCASSSEPVRETQYFGPGTRLLVL.

This rearrangement joins TRBV5-1 to TRBJ2-1; 7 bases align to TRBD2. Germline CDR1 is SGHRS and CDR2 is YFSETQ. This CDR3 has 17 residues. V shed 4 bases and J 6 bases; nucleotides not matched to a gene: 16. The CDR3 coding sequence is TGCGCCAGCAGCCGGATTGGCGGGAGCCCCCCGGCCAATGAGCAGTTCTTC. Residues: CASSRIGGSPPANEQFF. Based on the CDR3 plus reference TRBV5-1 and TRBJ2-1, the full variable domain is KAGVTQTPRYLIKTRGQQVTLSCSPISGHRSVSWYQQTPGQGLQFLFEYFSETQRNKGNFPGRFSGRQFSNSRSEMNVSTLELGDSALYLCASSRIGGSPPANEQFFGPGTRLTVL.

This clonotype was observed a handful of times. This sequence joins TRBV29-1 and TRBJ2-5; 8 nucleotides align to TRBD1. Trimming at V came to 7 bases and at J to 1 base, leaving 5 bases not matched to a gene. The length of the CDR3 is 13 residues. Per the germline V gene, CDR1 is SQVTM and CDR2 is ANQGSEA. CDR3 sequence (DNA): TGCAGCGGCCAGGACAGGGCCCAAGAGACCCAGTACTTC. Its protein is CSGQDRAQETQYF.

This clonotype occurred a few times. The chain combines TRBV7-2 with TRBJ1-5; the D is unclear. Per the germline V gene, CDR1 is SGHTA and CDR2 is FQGNSA. The CDR3 has 15 amino acids. Trimming removed 1 base at V and 4 bases at J, with 11 bases between. The CDR3 spells CASSLDGERNQPQHF. The CDR3 nucleotides are TGTGCCAGCAGCTTAGATGGGGAACGTAATCAGCCCCAGCATTTT. Full variable domain (remainder filled in from reference TRBV7-2 and TRBJ1-5): GAGVSQSPSNKVTEKGKDVELRCDPISGHTALYWYRQSLGQGLEFLIYFQGNSAPDKSGLPSDRFSAERTGGSVSTLTIQRTQQEDSAVYLCASSLDGERNQPQHFGDGTRLSIL.

The V and J genes are TRBV25-1 and TRBJ1-3; maybe TRBD1 (5 bases). The V gene lost 2 bases and the J gene lost 2 bases, with 10 bases spanning the gap. This CDR3 contains 15 residues. Per the germline V gene, CDR1 is MGHDK and CDR2 is SYGVNS. Written as DNA, the CDR3 is TGTGCCAGCAGTGAACCTGGGACGGCTGGAAACACCATATATTTT. This codes for CASSEPGTAGNTIYF.

This chain connects TRBV28 to TRBJ1-1, with D perhaps TRBD1 (6 bases). Germline V gives CDR1 MDHEN, CDR2 SYDVKM. V was pared by 7 bases and J by 7 bases, with 13 bases between. CDR3 length: 12 amino acids. CDR3 DNA sequence: TGTGCCAGCAAAAATACAGGGCTTGAAGCTTTCTTT. Translated: CASKNTGLEAFF. Complete variable domain (other parts from reference TRBV28 and TRBJ1-1): DVKVTQSSRYLVKRTGEKVFLECVQDMDHENMFWYRQDPGLGLRLIYFSYDVKMKEKGDIPEGYSVSREKKERFSLILESASTNQTSMYLCASKNTGLEAFFGQGTRLTVV.

This clonotype was counted a few times. The CDR3 nucleotides are TGTGCCAGCAGCTGGGACGGATCATACCTTAACTATGGCTACACCTTC. It specifies CASSWDGSYLNYGYTF. V is TRBV11-1 and J is TRBJ1-2; D is perhaps TRBD1 (5 bases). The CDR3 totals 16 residues. In germline, CDR1 is SGHAT, CDR2 FQDESV (reference sequence). Trimming removed 4 bases at V and 1 base at J, with 16 bases between.

This clonotype has a count of ten or more. J is TRBJ1-5 and V is TRBV2; D unresolved. Germline assignment: CDR1 SNHLY and CDR2 FYNNEI. The V gene lost 6 bases and the J gene lost 4 bases, with 7 bases spanning the gap. This CDR3 has 12 amino acids. The CDR3 nucleotides read TGTGCCAGCAGCGGCGGAAATCAGCCCCAGCATTTT. It specifies CASSGGNQPQHF.

This clonotype was found once. V gene TRBV6-9 combines with J gene TRBJ2-7, with D possibly called TRBD1 or TRBD2 (6 bases each). The germline V gene has CDR1 MNHGY and CDR2 SVAAGI. There are 15 residues in the CDR3. V was clipped by 3 bases and J by 0 bases, with 12 bases between them. CDR3 amino acids: CASSYEGGSSYEQYF. In nucleotides, the CDR3 is TGTGCCAGCAGTTACGAGGGGGGAAGCTCCTACGAGCAGTACTTC.

This clonotype was seen at least ten times. The V and J genes are TRBV5-1 and TRBJ2-6, with 8 positions matching TRBD1. Per germline, CDR1 SGHRS and CDR2 YFSETQ. This CDR3 has 17 amino acids. J gave up 3 bases and V 4 bases, and 9 bases lay outside the gene matches. The CDR3 DNA reads as TGCGCCAGCAGCCCCACTACAGGGGGAGGTGGGGCCAACGTCCTGACTTTC. Residues: CASSPTTGGGGANVLTF.

This clonotype came up many times. The chain has TRBV18 and TRBJ1-5, with D maybe TRBD1 (6 bases). The CDR3 has 14 amino acids. Trimming took off 3 bases at V and 4 bases at J, with 10 bases between the two ends. The germline gives CDR1 KGHSH, CDR2 LQKENI. For the CDR3, the DNA is TGTGCCAGCTCACCCCGGGACAAAAATCAGCCCCAGCATTTT. Translation gives CASSPRDKNQPQHF.

The chain has TRBV2 and TRBJ2-5; tentatively, D is TRBD1 (5 bases). The V end lost 8 bases, the J end lost 1 base, and 8 bases lay between the germline ends. The CDR3 is 12 amino acids. Looked up from germline, CDR1 is SNHLY and CDR2 is FYNNEI. CDR3: CASGATQETQYF. CDR3 DNA sequence: TGTGCCAGCGGGGCCACCCAAGAGACCCAGTACTTC. Combining the CDR3 with reference TRBV2 and TRBJ2-5 gives the whole variable domain EPEVTQTPSHQVTQMGQEVILRCVPISNHLYFYWYRQILGQKVEFLVSFYNNEISEKSEIFDDQFSVERPDGSNFTLKIRSTKLEDSAMYFCASGATQETQYFGPGTRLLVL.

The chain recombines TRBV28 with TRBJ1-4; D ambiguous. The CDR3 contains 19 residues. The V gene lost 3 bases and the J gene lost 0 bases, with 20 bases spanning the gap. CDR1 and CDR2 from the germline V gene are MDHEN and SYDVKM. The CDR3 here is CASSFPNEEMTPTNEKLFF. The CDR3 DNA is TGTGCCAGCAGTTTCCCCAATGAGGAAATGACTCCAACTAATGAAAAACTGTTTTTT.